These 10 T cell receptor beta chains came from one sample sequenced in a study of regulatory T cells in long-lasting Graves disease. Time point defined: newly diagnosed GD, antithyroid drugs for less than 3 months. PBMC RNA was the source of the TCR library. Assembly of TCR beta libraries relied on iRepertoire HTBI primers together with Arm-PCR of CDR3 regions. TCRdb re-derived calls from the multiplex PCR reads in MiXCR, one entry per CDR3 protein. In the table there are hundreds of thousands of distinct CDR3 sequences, 13% of which are singletons. Another study also made use of these data, one on T cells in Graves' hyperthyroidism and ophthalmopathy.

The sequenced sample was peripheral blood mononuclear cells (PBMCs), obtained at new diagnosis, from a patient treated with antithyroid drugs. The receptors were gathered from a man aged 25-40 years with Graves disease.

The chain joins TRBV9 to TRBJ2-3, with D perhaps matching TRBD1 (7 bases). The CDR3 contains 15 residues. Germline loops: CDR1 SGDLS, CDR2 YYNGEE. The germline V and J ends were trimmed by 0 bases and 4 bases, with 12 bases remaining between them. As DNA, the CDR3 is TGTGCCAGCAGCGTAGATGACAGGGAGGCAGATACGCAGTATTTT. Encoded protein: CASSVDDREADTQYF.

This clonotype was counted at least ten times. V is TRBV6-1 and J is TRBJ2-7, with 9 bases identical to TRBD2. Germline V gene data show CDR1 as MNHNS and CDR2 as SASEGT. The V and J ends lost 4 bases and 5 bases, in that order; junction bases with no gene match: 9. This CDR3 is built from 15 residues. CDR3: CASSVSGRWPNEQYF. Here the CDR3 DNA reads TGTGCCAGCAGTGTTAGCGGGAGATGGCCTAACGAGCAGTACTTC.

This clonotype turned up a few times. This rearrangement joins TRBV30 to TRBJ1-5, with D unresolved. This CDR3 is built from 14 residues. Germline values: CDR1 GTSNPN, CDR2 SVGIG (reference sequence). Trimming took off 3 bases at V and 3 bases at J, with 12 bases between the two ends. The CDR3 DNA follows: TGTGCCTGGAGAAACTACGGAATCAATCAGCCCCAGCATTTT. It is translated as CAWRNYGINQPQHF.

This clonotype has at least ten counts. This chain uses TRBV6-2 or TRBV6-3 with TRBJ2-7; 8 nucleotides align to TRBD2. The CDR3 has 16 amino acids. Germline-derived CDR1 and CDR2 are MNHEY and SVGEGT. The ends lost 6 bases at V and 0 bases at J; junction bases unmatched: 10. CDR3 amino acids: CASRYALTSASYEQYF. The CDR3 DNA is TGTGCCAGCAGATACGCCTTGACTAGCGCCTCCTACGAGCAGTACTTC.

Points on this clonotype: This may stem from a read error, because a much larger clone lies one nucleotide away. Because it lacks the conserved phenylalanine or tryptophan at the end, this CDR3 is likely a read error. The CDR3 loop reads CASTDSGRARHEQFL. CDR3 nucleotides: TGTGCCAGCACCGATAGCGGGAGGGCCCGCCATGAGCAGTTCCTC. The chain links TRBV2 to TRBJ2-1, with 11 bases identical to TRBD2. V gave up 7 bases and J gave up 8 bases; unmatched junction bases: 10. The CDR3 has 15 amino acids. Germline CDR1 reads SNHLY; CDR2 reads FYNNEI.

About this clonotype: This may come from a read error, since a much larger clone is one base off. The chain uses TRBV7-8 and TRBJ2-5; no definite D call. The V gene's germline CDR1 is SGHVS and CDR2 FQNEAQ. V dropped 8 bases and J dropped 5 bases, with 12 bases sitting between them. CDR3 length equals 12 residues. DNA of the CDR3: TGTGCCAGCGGCTCAGAATCGGAGACCCAGTACTTC. This gives the protein CASGSESETQYF.

This clonotype was counted at least ten times. The chain combines TRBV5-1 with TRBJ2-5; 10 bases are a match to TRBD2. This CDR3 region has 15 residues. The junction had 6 bases not matched to a gene; V was cut back by 7 bases and J by 0 bases. CDR1 and CDR2 from the germline V gene are SGHRS and YFSETQ. CDR3 amino acids: CASLKLAGDQETQYF. DNA for the CDR3: TGCGCCAGCCTGAAGCTAGCGGGAGACCAAGAGACCCAGTACTTC.

This clonotype occurred many times. The J gene is TRBJ1-2, the V gene TRBV27, with D hard to call. V was shortened by 8 bases and J by 5 bases, with 21 bases between the two germline ends. This CDR3 region has 15 residues. Germline CDR1 and CDR2: MNHEY and SMNVEV (reference sequence). The CDR3 here is CASAPLLTQPYGYTF. The CDR3 DNA sequence: TGTGCCAGCGCCCCGTTGCTTACGCAACCTTATGGCTACACCTTC.

For this clonotype: Possible read error: a much larger clone is one base away. V is TRBV13 and J is TRBJ2-1, with 8 bases fitting TRBD2. The CDR3 is 17 residues long. Unmatched junction bases numbered 13, after V lost 5 bases and J lost 4 bases. CDR1 is PRHDT, CDR2 FYEKMQ, per germline (reference sequence). The chain's CDR3 is CASSTQSSGPWYNEQFF. The CDR3 nucleotides read TGTGCCAGCAGCACCCAATCTAGCGGGCCCTGGTACAATGAGCAGTTCTTC. Based on the CDR3 plus reference TRBV13 and TRBJ2-1, the full variable domain is AAGVIQSPRHLIKEKRETATLKCYPIPRHDTVYWYQQGPGQDPQFLISFYEKMQSDKGSIPDRFSAQQFSDYHSELNMSSLELGDSALYFCASSTQSSGPWYNEQFFGPGTRLTVL.

This clonotype has a count of ten or more. The J gene is TRBJ1-5, the V gene TRBV18, with 8 bases fitting TRBD1. The CDR3 has 15 amino acids. Germline values: CDR1 KGHSH, CDR2 LQKENI. Unmatched junction bases numbered 9, after V lost 6 bases and J lost 5 bases. In DNA, the CDR3 is TGTGCCAGCTCGAGACAGGGGACGGCCGATCAGCCCCAGCATTTT. Amino acids: CASSRQGTADQPQHF.